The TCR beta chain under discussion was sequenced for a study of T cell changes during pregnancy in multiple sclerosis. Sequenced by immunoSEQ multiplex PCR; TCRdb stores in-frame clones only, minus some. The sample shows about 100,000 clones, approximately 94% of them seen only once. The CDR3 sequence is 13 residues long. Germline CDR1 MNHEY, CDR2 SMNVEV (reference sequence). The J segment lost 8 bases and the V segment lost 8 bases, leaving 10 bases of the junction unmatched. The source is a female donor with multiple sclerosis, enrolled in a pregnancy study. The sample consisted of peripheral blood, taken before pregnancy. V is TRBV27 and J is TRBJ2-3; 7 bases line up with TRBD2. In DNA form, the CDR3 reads TGTGCCAGCGTCGGCGGGAGAATCGGTACGCAGTATTTT. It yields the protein CASVGGRIGTQYF.